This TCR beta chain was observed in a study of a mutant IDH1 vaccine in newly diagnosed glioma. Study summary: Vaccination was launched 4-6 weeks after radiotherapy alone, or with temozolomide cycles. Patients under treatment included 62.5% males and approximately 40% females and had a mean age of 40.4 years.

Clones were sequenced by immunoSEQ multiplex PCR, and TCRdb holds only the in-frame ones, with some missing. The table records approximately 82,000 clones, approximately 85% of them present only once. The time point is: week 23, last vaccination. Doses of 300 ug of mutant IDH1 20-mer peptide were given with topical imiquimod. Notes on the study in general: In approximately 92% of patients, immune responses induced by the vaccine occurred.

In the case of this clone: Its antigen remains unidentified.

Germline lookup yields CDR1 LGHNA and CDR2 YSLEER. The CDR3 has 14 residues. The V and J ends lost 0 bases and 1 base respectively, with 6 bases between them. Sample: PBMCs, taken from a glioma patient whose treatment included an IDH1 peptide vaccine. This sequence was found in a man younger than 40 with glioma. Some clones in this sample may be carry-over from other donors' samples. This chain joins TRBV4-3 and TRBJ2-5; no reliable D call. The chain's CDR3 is CASSQDYSQETQYF. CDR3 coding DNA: TGCGCCAGCAGCCAAGATTACAGCCAAGAGACCCAGTACTTC.